This passage covers 14 T cell receptor beta chains from one sample sequenced in a study of CD8 T cells in ankylosing spondylitis. Study-wide results and limits: What seemed typical of ankylosing spondylitis blood was a TCR beta motif built from about 8 highly homologous variants.

A single record per CDR3 protein comes from TCRdb applying MiXCR to the 5' RACE reads. The sample has around 480,000 distinct CDR3 sequences; roughly 15% are singletons. Their antigens are not known. Sequenced sample: blood, either unsorted or a sorted T cell fraction (not recorded which). These receptors all stem from a male donor with ankylosing spondylitis.

This clonotype occurred a few times. This chain uses TRBV7-6 with TRBJ1-2, with D maybe TRBD1 (5 bases). V shed 2 bases and J shed 5 bases, with 24 bases lying between them. CDR3 length: 18 residues. CDR1 and CDR2 from the germline V gene are SGHVS and FNYEAQ. CDR3 DNA sequence: TGTGCCAGCAGCTTAAAGCCCCGGTCGCCGGGGGGGGATTATGGCTACACCTTC. As protein: CASSLKPRSPGGDYGYTF. Full variable domain (outside the CDR3, taken from reference TRBV7-6 and TRBJ1-2): GAGVSQSPRYKVTKRGQDVALRCDPISGHVSLYWYRQALGQGPEFLTYFNYEAQQDKSGLPNDRFSAERPEGSISTLTIQRTEQRDSAMYRCASSLKPRSPGGDYGYTFGSGTRLTVV.

This clonotype appeared many times. The chain joins TRBV29-1 to TRBJ2-1; 8 bases map to TRBD2. V lost 8 bases and J lost 4; bases outside the gene matches: 4. This CDR3 spans 12 amino acids. Germline V gene sequence: CDR1 SQVTM, CDR2 ANQGSEA. The chain's CDR3 is CSSGRGYNEQFF. Here the CDR3 DNA reads TGCAGCTCCGGGAGGGGGTACAATGAGCAGTTCTTC.

This sequence joins TRBV5-1 and TRBJ2-7; maybe TRBD1 (6 bases). CDR3 length: 13 residues. Germline V CDR1 and CDR2: SGHRS, YFSETQ. V was clipped by 2 bases and J by 4 bases, with 10 bases between them. The CDR3 region is CASSFLQGYEQYF. CDR3 DNA: TGCGCCAGCAGCTTCCTACAGGGTTACGAGCAGTACTTC.

In DNA, the CDR3 is TGTGCCAGCAGGGGGGGAATCTATGGCTACACCTTC. Its protein product is CASRGGIYGYTF. This sequence joins TRBV28 and TRBJ1-2; maybe TRBD1 (5 bases). V was cut by 6 bases and J by 4 bases, with 9 bases left in between. Germline loops: CDR1 MDHEN, CDR2 SYDVKM. CDR3 size: 12 residues.

This clonotype was found a few times. This chain uses TRBV5-1 with TRBJ2-1; D unresolved. Germline V gives CDR1 SGHRS, CDR2 YFSETQ. V was clipped by 0 bases and J by 6 bases, with 7 bases between them. The CDR3 extends over 13 amino acids. CDR3 region: CASSLGYLNEQFF. The CDR3 bases are TGCGCCAGCAGCTTGGGGTACCTCAATGAGCAGTTCTTC.

This clonotype came up a few times. V and J are TRBV15 and TRBJ2-2; 8 bases are a match to TRBD1. This CDR3 comprises 16 residues. V lost 4 bases, J lost 1 base, and 5 bases stayed unmatched. Per the germline V gene, CDR1 is LNHNV and CDR2 is YYDKDF (reference sequence). CDR3 amino acids: CATSTRTGKNTGELFF. CDR3 nucleotides: TGTGCCACCAGCACAAGGACAGGGAAGAACACCGGGGAGCTGTTTTTT.

This clonotype turned up a few times. The chain joins TRBV18 to TRBJ1-5; D remains unclear. V was cut by 2 bases and J by 3 bases, with 17 bases left in between. This CDR3 has 17 residues. CDR1 is KGHSH and CDR2 is LQKENI in the germline V gene. CDR3 residues: CASSPRAPGPSNQPQHF. The CDR3 DNA sequence: TGTGCCAGCTCACCAAGGGCTCCGGGCCCTTCCAATCAGCCCCAGCATTTT.

This clonotype has ten or more counts. The rearrangement links TRBV20-1 to TRBJ2-3; 10 bases fit TRBD2. Germline V gives CDR1 DFQATT, CDR2 SNEGSKA (reference sequence). V was pared by 4 bases and J by 0 bases, with 16 bases of the junction left unmatched. The CDR3 is 19 residues long. In DNA, the CDR3 is TGCAGTGCTAAGACCCCACACCTTCGACTAGCGGGTAGCACAGATACGCAGTATTTT. Amino acid sequence: CSAKTPHLRLAGSTDTQYF.

This chain links TRBV20-1 with TRBJ2-5; D is ambiguous. The ends were cut back, 0 bases at V and 1 base at J, with 9 bases in the middle. Germline loops: CDR1 DFQATT, CDR2 SNEGSKA (reference sequence). This CDR3 is built from 14 residues. CDR3: CSARDSRLQETQYF. The CDR3 DNA follows: TGCAGTGCTAGAGATAGCAGGCTCCAAGAGACCCAGTACTTC.

The rearrangement links TRBV7-2 to TRBJ2-5; 10 bases agree with TRBD1. Unmatched junction bases numbered 9, after V lost 4 bases and J lost 4 bases. Germline V gives CDR1 SGHTA, CDR2 FQGNSA. This CDR3 has 16 amino acids. The chain's CDR3 is CASSSRGQGFGETQYF. CDR3 DNA sequence: TGTGCCAGCAGCTCGAGGGGACAGGGGTTCGGAGAGACCCAGTACTTC.

This chain joins TRBV12-3 or TRBV12-4 and TRBJ2-5, with 8 nucleotides matching TRBD1. V was pared by 1 base and J by 6 bases, with 10 bases of the junction left unmatched. This CDR3 contains 16 residues. DNA of the CDR3: TGTGCCAGCAGTTTAGGGCAAGGACAGGGTATGAAGACCCAGTACTTC. Translated: CASSLGQGQGMKTQYF.

The V and J genes are TRBV7-8 and TRBJ2-2, with D perhaps being TRBD1 or TRBD2 (5 bases each). Trimming took 2 bases from V and 4 from J, leaving 23 bases between them. There are 19 residues in the CDR3. Germline lookup yields CDR1 SGHVS and CDR2 FQNEAQ. The CDR3: CASSLRGGGKARGTGELFF. The CDR3 DNA is TGTGCCAGCAGCTTAAGGGGCGGCGGCAAAGCCCGGGGCACCGGGGAGCTGTTTTTT.

The CDR3 spells CSEQGQGSGEQYF. The CDR3 DNA reads TGCAGTGAACAAGGACAGGGGTCAGGGGAGCAGTACTTC. This chain uses TRBV20-1 with TRBJ2-7; 9 positions match TRBD1. This CDR3 has 13 amino acids. Germline CDR1 DFQATT, CDR2 SNEGSKA (reference sequence). V dropped 7 bases and J dropped 7; count of bases not matched to a gene: 11.

This chain connects TRBV24-1 to TRBJ2-2, with D unclear. The CDR3 runs 15 residues. Germline V gene data show CDR1 as KGHDR and CDR2 as SFDVKD. The V and J ends lost 9 bases and 8 bases respectively, with 21 bases between them. The CDR3 reads CATAVGSRETGELFF. Written as DNA, the CDR3 is TGTGCCACCGCCGTGGGTTCGAGAGAGACTGGGGAGCTGTTTTTT.